This T cell receptor (beta chain) was retrieved from a study of T cells after yellow fever vaccination. Each CDR3 protein is one row after TCRdb ran MiXCR on the 5' RACE reads. In the table there are around 300,000 distinct CDR3 sequences, 10% to 15% of which are singletons. V shed 6 bases and J shed 2 bases, with 11 bases lying between them. CDR3 size: 13 residues. The chain uses TRBV12-3 or TRBV12-4 and TRBJ2-7, with D perhaps matching TRBD2 (6 bases). Sequenced material: CD4+ T cells sorted from PBMCs, taken 45 days after the yellow fever booster vaccination. The TCR sequence derives from a man in his thirties or forties who received the YFV17D yellow fever vaccine. CDR3 residues: CASSNGGAYEQYF. In DNA, the CDR3 is TGTGCCAGCAGCAACGGAGGGGCCTACGAGCAGTACTTC.